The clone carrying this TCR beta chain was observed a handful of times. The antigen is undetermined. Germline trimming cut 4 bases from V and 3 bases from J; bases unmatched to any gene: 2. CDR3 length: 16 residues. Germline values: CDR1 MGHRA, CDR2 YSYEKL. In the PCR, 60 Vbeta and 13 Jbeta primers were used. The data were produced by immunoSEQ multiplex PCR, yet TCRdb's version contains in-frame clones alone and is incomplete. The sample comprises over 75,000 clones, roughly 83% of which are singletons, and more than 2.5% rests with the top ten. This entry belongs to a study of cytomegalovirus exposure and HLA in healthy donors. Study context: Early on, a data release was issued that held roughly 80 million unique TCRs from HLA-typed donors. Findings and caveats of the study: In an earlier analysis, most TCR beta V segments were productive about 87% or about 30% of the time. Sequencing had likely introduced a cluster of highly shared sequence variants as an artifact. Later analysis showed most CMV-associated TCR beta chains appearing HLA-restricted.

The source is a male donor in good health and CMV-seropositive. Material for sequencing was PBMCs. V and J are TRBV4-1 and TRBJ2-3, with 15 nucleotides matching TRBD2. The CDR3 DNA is TGCGCCAGCAGCCCCGGGACTAGCGGGGGGACAGATACGCAGTATTTT. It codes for CASSPGTSGGTDTQYF.